Included here is one TCR beta chain sequence, with context. Its antigen is not known. This specimen belongs to a study of identical twins. TCRdb processed the 5' RACE reads anew with MiXCR; each CDR3 protein has one entry. The sample has roughly 1.6 million distinct CDR3 sequences; less than 40% are singletons. Whole-study results and caveats: Cross-sectional statistical analysis, not tracking of the same donors, underpinned the conclusions. Diverse VJ usage suggested most zero-insertion clonotypes were not invariant T cells.

Germline assignment: CDR1 SGHTA and CDR2 FQGNSA. The CDR3 is 17 amino acids. V lost 2 bases and J lost 0, with 15 bases in between. Sequencing was done on a sample of cord blood. The genes are TRBV7-2 and TRBJ2-3; possibly TRBD1 or TRBD2 for D (5 bases each). The sequence came from a newborn girl in good health. This CDR3 is CASSLLRDPASTDTQYF. The CDR3 nucleotides read TGTGCCAGCAGCTTACTCCGGGACCCTGCTAGCACAGATACGCAGTATTTT.